This section outlines one TCR beta chain sequence together with its context. The entry originates in a study of T cell responses to AZD1222 COVID-19 vaccine. CDR3 length equals 15 residues. Germline values: CDR1 SGHAT, CDR2 FQNNGV. V was trimmed by 5 bases and J by 0 bases, leaving 14 bases between them. Profiled with immunoSEQ multiplex PCR; TCRdb holds only in-frame clones, not every one. The sample includes around 170,000 clones, 80% to 95% seen only once; the top ten take approximately 1.9%. The sequences come from peripheral blood, collected 28 days after the second AZD1222 dose. The chain links TRBV11-2 to TRBJ2-7; maybe TRBD2 (6 bases). The receptor's source is an adult who received the AZD1222 COVID-19 vaccine. The CDR3, as DNA: TGTGCCAGCAGCCCTAGCGCGGCCAGCTCCTACGAGCAGTACTTC. It codes for CASSPSAASSYEQYF. The whole variable domain, remainder taken from reference TRBV11-2 and TRBJ2-7, is EAGVAQSPRYKIIEKRQSVAFWCNPISGHATLYWYQQILGQGPKLLIQFQNNGVVDDSQLPKDRFSAERLKGVDSTLKIQPAKLEDSAVYLCASSPSAASSYEQYFGPGTRLTVT.